This is a list of T cell receptor beta chains from one sample in a study of T cells in Graves' hyperthyroidism and ophthalmopathy. In TCRdb, the multiplex PCR reads were re-called with MiXCR into one record per CDR3 protein. The sample carries about 380,000 distinct CDR3 sequences, roughly 15% recorded once. Material for sequencing was blood. These receptors all come from a woman in her 30s with Graves' ophthalmopathy. The CDR3 runs from the conserved cysteine through the conserved F or W. D genes are given only for firm matches. Some rows mark clone size as missing; the rest say once, few, many or name a class of expanded clone.

clone_size: many; v_call: TRBV6-1; d_call: TRBD1; j_call: TRBJ2-1; cdr3_nt: TGTGCCGTACAGGGGTTGGGTGAGCAGTTCTTC; cdr3_aa: CAVQGLGEQFF
clone_size: .; v_call: TRBV13; d_call: TRBD2; j_call: TRBJ2-7; cdr3_nt: TGTGCCAGCAGCTTAGGTGCTAGCGGGGCCTCCTACGAGCAGTACTTC; cdr3_aa: CASSLGASGASYEQYF
clone_size: .; v_call: TRBV12-5; d_call: .; j_call: TRBJ1-6; cdr3_nt: TGTGCTAGTGGTTTGGGAACAGGAGCTTATAATTCACCCCTCCACTTT; cdr3_aa: CASGLGTGAYNSPLHF
clone_size: .; v_call: TRBV19; d_call: TRBD2; j_call: TRBJ2-5; cdr3_nt: TGTGCCAGTAAGAGGAGCGGGGCTGGAGAGATCCAGTACTTC; cdr3_aa: CASKRSGAGEIQYF
clone_size: many; v_call: TRBV20-1; d_call: TRBD2; j_call: TRBJ2-7; cdr3_nt: TGCAGTGCTAGCCGACTAGCGGGGGGGTCTGGCGAGCAGTACTTC; cdr3_aa: CSASRLAGGSGEQYF
clone_size: many; v_call: TRBV20-1; d_call: TRBD1; j_call: TRBJ2-7; cdr3_nt: TGCAGTGCTAGGCGGGACAGGGTTCGGGAGCAGTACTTC; cdr3_aa: CSARRDRVREQYF
clone_size: many; v_call: TRBV12-3/TRBV12-4; d_call: .; j_call: TRBJ2-7; cdr3_nt: TGTGCCAGCAGTTTTATGATTGGGACACGCTCCTACGAGCAGTACTTC; cdr3_aa: CASSFMIGTRSYEQYF
clone_size: few; v_call: TRBV10-3; d_call: .; j_call: TRBJ2-4; cdr3_nt: TGTGCCATCAGCGAGTCTGCCAAAAACATTCAGTACTTC; cdr3_aa: CAISESAKNIQYF
clone_size: many; v_call: TRBV5-1; d_call: TRBD1; j_call: TRBJ1-1; cdr3_nt: TGCGCCAGCAGCAAACAGGGGAGGGACACTGAAGCTTTCTTT; cdr3_aa: CASSKQGRDTEAFF
clone_size: .; v_call: TRBV2; d_call: .; j_call: TRBJ1-4; cdr3_nt: TGTGCCAGCAGTGGCAGGGTCCTGTTTTTT; cdr3_aa: CASSGRVLFF
clone_size: .; v_call: TRBV15; d_call: .; j_call: TRBJ2-1; cdr3_nt: TGTGCCACCAGCAGAGAGGCAGGTCGCGAGCAGTTCTTC; cdr3_aa: CATSREAGREQFF
clone_size: few; v_call: TRBV28; d_call: .; j_call: TRBJ1-2; cdr3_nt: TGTGCCAGCAGACTCCCCGGGGGTATTAATGGCTACACCTTC; cdr3_aa: CASRLPGGINGYTF
clone_size: many; v_call: TRBV28; d_call: TRBD1; j_call: TRBJ2-7; cdr3_nt: TGTGCCAGCAGCTTAAACCCAGGACAGGAGGCCACAGAGCAGTACTTC; cdr3_aa: CASSLNPGQEATEQYF
clone_size: many; v_call: TRBV2; d_call: TRBD1; j_call: TRBJ1-6; cdr3_nt: TGTGCCAGCAGTGAATGGGGACAGGGACCACCCCTCCACTTT; cdr3_aa: CASSEWGQGPPLHF
clone_size: .; v_call: TRBV19; d_call: .; j_call: TRBJ1-5; cdr3_nt: TGTGCCAGTAGTCTCCGGACACTTTATGATCAGCCCCAGCATTTT; cdr3_aa: CASSLRTLYDQPQHF
clone_size: many; v_call: TRBV6-2/TRBV6-3; d_call: TRBD1; j_call: TRBJ1-5; cdr3_nt: TGTGCCAGCAGACCCTCGGACAGGGGGCTAGGCGGAAATCATTTT; cdr3_aa: CASRPSDRGLGGNHF
clone_size: few; v_call: TRBV7-3; d_call: TRBD2; j_call: TRBJ2-3; cdr3_nt: TGTGCCAGCAGCCCCCATCTAGCGGGGGGATCGGATACGCAGTATTTT; cdr3_aa: CASSPHLAGGSDTQYF
clone_size: .; v_call: TRBV29-1; d_call: .; j_call: TRBJ2-7; cdr3_nt: TGCAGCGCCCTAGGTCAGGCGAGCTCCTACGAGCAGTACTTC; cdr3_aa: CSALGQASSYEQYF
clone_size: few; v_call: TRBV19; d_call: .; j_call: TRBJ2-2; cdr3_nt: TGTGCCAGTAGTATAGCAGGGGCAGGGTGGCCCGGGGAGCTGTTTTTT; cdr3_aa: CASSIAGAGWPGELFF
clone_size: few; v_call: TRBV14; d_call: .; j_call: TRBJ1-2; cdr3_nt: TGTGCCAGCAGCCAAGAGAGGGTTAACTATGGCTACACCTTC; cdr3_aa: CASSQERVNYGYTF
clone_size: many; v_call: TRBV20-1; d_call: .; j_call: TRBJ1-2; cdr3_nt: TGCAGTGCTAGAGACTACCGAGGACATGACTATGGCTACACCTTC; cdr3_aa: CSARDYRGHDYGYTF